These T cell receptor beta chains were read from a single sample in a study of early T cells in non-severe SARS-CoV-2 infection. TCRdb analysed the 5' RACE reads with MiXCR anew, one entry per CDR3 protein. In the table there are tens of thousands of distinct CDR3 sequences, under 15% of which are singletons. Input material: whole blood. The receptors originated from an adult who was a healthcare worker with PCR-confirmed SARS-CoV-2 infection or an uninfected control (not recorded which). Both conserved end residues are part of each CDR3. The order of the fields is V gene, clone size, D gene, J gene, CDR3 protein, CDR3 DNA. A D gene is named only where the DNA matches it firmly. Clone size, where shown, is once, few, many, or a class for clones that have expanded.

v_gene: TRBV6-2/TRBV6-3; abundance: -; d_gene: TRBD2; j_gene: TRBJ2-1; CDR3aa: CASTTPLAGWFF; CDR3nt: TGTGCCAGCACCACCCCCCTAGCGGGATGGTTCTTC
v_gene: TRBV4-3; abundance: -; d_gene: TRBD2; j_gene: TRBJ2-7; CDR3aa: CASSLTSGDYEQYF; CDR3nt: TGCGCCAGCAGCCTGACTAGCGGAGACTACGAGCAGTACTTC
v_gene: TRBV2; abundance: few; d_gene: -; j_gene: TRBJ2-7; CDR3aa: CASRSISYEQYF; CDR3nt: TGTGCCAGCAGGTCAATCTCCTACGAGCAGTACTTC
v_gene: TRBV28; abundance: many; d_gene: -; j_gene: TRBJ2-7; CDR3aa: CASSSNSPSDFSYEQYF; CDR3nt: TGTGCCAGCAGTTCCAATTCGCCGTCGGACTTCTCCTACGAGCAGTACTTC
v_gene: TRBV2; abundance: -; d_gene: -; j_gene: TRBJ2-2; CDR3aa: CASSEPNTGELFF; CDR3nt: TGTGCCAGCAGTGAACCGAACACCGGGGAGCTGTTTTTT
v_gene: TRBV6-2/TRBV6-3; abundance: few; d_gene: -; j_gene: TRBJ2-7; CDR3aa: CASSYLGSTHYEQYF; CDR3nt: TGTGCCAGCAGTTACTTGGGATCGACCCATTACGAGCAGTACTTC
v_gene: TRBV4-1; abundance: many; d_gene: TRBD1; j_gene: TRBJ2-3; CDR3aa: CASSRDRKTDTQYF; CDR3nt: TGCGCCAGCAGCCGGGACAGGAAGACAGATACGCAGTATTTT
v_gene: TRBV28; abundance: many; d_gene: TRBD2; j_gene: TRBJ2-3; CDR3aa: CATTSGSVADTQYF; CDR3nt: TGTGCCACAACTAGCGGGAGTGTAGCAGATACGCAGTATTTT
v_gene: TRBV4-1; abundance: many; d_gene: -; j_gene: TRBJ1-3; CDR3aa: CASSQSTAGNTIYF; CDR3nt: TGCGCCAGCAGCCAATCGACAGCTGGAAACACCATATATTTT
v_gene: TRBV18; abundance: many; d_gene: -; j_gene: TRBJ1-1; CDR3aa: CASSHYSLGTAFF; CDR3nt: TGTGCCAGCTCACACTACAGTTTAGGGACGGCTTTCTTT
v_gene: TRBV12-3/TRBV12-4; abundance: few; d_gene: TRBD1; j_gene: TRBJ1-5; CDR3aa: CASSPTGANQPQHF; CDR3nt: TGTGCCAGCAGTCCTACAGGGGCAAATCAGCCCCAGCATTTT
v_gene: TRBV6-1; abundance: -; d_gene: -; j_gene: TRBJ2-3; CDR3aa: CASRAGGGVSTDTQYF; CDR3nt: TGTGCCAGCAGAGCCGGCGGTGGGGTTAGCACAGATACGCAGTATTTT
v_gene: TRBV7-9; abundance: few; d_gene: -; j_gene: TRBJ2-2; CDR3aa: CASSTTRTGELFF; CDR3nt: TGTGCCAGCAGCACAACGAGAACCGGGGAGCTGTTTTTT
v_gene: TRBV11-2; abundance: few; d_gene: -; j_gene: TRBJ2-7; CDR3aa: CVSSTNPAVQAEQYF; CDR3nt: TGTGTCAGCAGCACGAACCCTGCGGTCCAAGCCGAGCAGTACTTC
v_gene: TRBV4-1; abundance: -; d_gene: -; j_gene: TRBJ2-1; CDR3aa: CASSLPFYNEQFF; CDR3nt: TGCGCCAGCAGCCTCCCTTTCTACAATGAGCAGTTCTTC
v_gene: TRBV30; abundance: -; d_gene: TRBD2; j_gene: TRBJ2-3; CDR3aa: CAWSVPGGLTDTQYF; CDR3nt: TGTGCCTGGAGTGTTCCGGGAGGGCTGACAGATACGCAGTATTTT
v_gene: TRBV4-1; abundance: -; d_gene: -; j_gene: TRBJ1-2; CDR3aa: CASSQDQGRGYTF; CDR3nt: TGCGCCAGCAGCCAAGATCAGGGAAGGGGCTACACCTTC
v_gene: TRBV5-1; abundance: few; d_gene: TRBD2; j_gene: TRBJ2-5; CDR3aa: CASSPRAGDETQYF; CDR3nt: TGCGCCAGCAGCCCGAGAGCGGGAGATGAGACCCAGTACTTC
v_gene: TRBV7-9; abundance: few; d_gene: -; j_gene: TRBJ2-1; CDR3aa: CASSYIEGEQFF; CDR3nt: TGTGCCAGCAGCTATATTGAGGGGGAGCAGTTCTTC
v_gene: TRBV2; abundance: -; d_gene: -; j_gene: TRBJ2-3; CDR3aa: CASYSLSSTDTQYF; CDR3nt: TGTGCCAGCTACAGTCTATCTAGCACAGATACGCAGTATTTT
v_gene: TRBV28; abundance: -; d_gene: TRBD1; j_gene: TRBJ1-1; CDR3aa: CASLGQMNTEAFF; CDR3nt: TGTGCCAGCCTGGGACAGATGAACACTGAAGCTTTCTTT
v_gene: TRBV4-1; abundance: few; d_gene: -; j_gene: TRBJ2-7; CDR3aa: CASSQAGLPSYEQYF; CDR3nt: TGCGCCAGCAGCCAAGCGGGTTTACCGTCCTACGAGCAGTACTTC
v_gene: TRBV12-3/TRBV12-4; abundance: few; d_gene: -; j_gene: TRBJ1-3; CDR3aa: CASSFGGSGNTIYF; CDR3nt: TGTGCCAGCAGTTTCGGGGGCTCTGGAAACACCATATATTTT
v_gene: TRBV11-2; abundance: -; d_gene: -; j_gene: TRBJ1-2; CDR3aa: CASSPRHRNYGYTF; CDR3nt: TGTGCCAGCAGCCCCCGACACAGAAACTATGGCTACACCTTC
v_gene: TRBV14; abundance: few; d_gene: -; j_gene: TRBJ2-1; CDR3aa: CASSGLASEQFF; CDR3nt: TGTGCCAGCAGCGGGCTAGCGAGTGAGCAGTTCTTC
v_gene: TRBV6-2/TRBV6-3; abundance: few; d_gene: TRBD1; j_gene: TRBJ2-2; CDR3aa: CASKGTGDTGELFF; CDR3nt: TGTGCCAGCAAGGGGACAGGGGACACCGGGGAGCTGTTTTTT
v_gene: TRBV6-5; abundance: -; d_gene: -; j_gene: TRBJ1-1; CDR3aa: CASSASMNTEAFF; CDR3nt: TGTGCCAGCAGTGCTAGTATGAACACTGAAGCTTTCTTT
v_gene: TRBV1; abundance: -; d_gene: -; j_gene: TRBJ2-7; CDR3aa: CTSSQQPSGHYEQYF; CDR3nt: TGCACCAGCAGCCAACAACCTAGCGGCCACTACGAGCAGTACTTC
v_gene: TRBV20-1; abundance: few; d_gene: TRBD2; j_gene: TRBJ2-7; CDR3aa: CSATAGTRVSNEQYF; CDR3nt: TGCAGTGCTACCGCCGGGACTAGAGTTTCCAACGAGCAGTACTTC
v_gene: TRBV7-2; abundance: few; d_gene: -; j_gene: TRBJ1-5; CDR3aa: CASSLSAGSNQPQHF; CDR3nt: TGTGCCAGCAGCTTATCGGCGGGGAGCAATCAGCCCCAGCATTTT
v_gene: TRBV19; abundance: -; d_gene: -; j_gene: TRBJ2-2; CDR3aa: CASSTREELFF; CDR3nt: TGTGCCAGTAGTACTCGGGAGGAGCTGTTTTTT
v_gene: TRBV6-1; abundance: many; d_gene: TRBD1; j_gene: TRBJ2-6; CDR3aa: CASSETGPGANVLTF; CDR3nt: TGTGCCAGCAGTGAGACAGGGCCTGGGGCCAACGTCCTGACTTTC
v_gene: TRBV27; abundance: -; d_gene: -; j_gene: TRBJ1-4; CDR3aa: CASSPTATNEKLFF; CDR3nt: TGTGCCAGCAGTCCGACAGCAACTAATGAAAAACTGTTTTTT
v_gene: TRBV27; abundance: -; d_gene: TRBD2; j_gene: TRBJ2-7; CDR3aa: CASRSSGLSYEQYF; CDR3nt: TGTGCCAGCAGGTCTAGCGGACTCTCCTACGAGCAGTACTTC
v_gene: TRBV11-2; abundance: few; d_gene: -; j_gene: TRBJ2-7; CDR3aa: CASSPLRRNSTYEQYF; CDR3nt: TGTGCCAGCAGCCCACTCCGGCGTAATTCGACCTACGAGCAGTACTTC
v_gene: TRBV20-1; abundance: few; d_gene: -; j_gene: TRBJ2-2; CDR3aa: CSAREGRKNTGELFF; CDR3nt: TGCAGTGCTAGAGAGGGACGGAAGAACACCGGGGAGCTGTTTTTT
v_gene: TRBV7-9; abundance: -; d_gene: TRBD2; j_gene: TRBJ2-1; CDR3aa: CASSPSLGLAGGAEQFF; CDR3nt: TGTGCCAGCAGCCCATCCCTCGGACTAGCGGGAGGAGCGGAGCAGTTCTTC
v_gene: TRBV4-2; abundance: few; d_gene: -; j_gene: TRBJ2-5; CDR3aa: CASSQEWTSEETQYF; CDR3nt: TGTGCCAGCAGCCAAGAATGGACTTCCGAAGAGACCCAGTACTTC
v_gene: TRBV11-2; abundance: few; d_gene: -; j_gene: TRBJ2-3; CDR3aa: CASSLLFQTQYF; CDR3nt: TGTGCCAGCAGCTTACTTTTCCAAACGCAGTATTTT
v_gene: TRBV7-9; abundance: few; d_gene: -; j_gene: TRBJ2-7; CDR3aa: CASSSTGNEQYF; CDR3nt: TGTGCCAGCAGCTCAACAGGGAACGAGCAGTACTTC
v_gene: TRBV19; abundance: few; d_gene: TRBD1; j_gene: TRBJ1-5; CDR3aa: CASSRSRDRGNQPQHF; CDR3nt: TGTGCCAGTAGCCGGTCCCGGGACAGGGGCAATCAGCCCCAGCATTTT
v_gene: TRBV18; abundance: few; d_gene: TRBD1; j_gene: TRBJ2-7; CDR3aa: CASSRQGAPYEQYF; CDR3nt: TGTGCCAGCTCACGGCAGGGGGCCCCATACGAGCAGTACTTC
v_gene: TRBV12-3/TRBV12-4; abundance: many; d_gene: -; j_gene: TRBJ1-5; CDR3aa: CASSSTGGGGDQPQHF; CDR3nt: TGTGCCAGCAGTTCAACCGGCGGAGGAGGTGATCAGCCCCAGCATTTT
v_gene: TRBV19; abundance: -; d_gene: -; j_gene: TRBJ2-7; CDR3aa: CASSTSATFYEQYF; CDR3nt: TGTGCCAGTAGTACCAGCGCGACGTTCTACGAGCAGTACTTC
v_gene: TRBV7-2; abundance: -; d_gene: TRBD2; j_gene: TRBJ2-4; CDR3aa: CASSFRSGMENIQYF; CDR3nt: TGTGCCAGCAGCTTTCGTAGCGGGATGGAAAACATTCAGTACTTC
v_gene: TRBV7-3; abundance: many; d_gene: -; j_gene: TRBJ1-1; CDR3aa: CASSPAPGNEAFF; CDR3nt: TGTGCCAGCAGCCCCGCGCCTGGTAATGAAGCTTTCTTT
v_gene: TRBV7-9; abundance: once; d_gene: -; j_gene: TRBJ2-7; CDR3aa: CASSFDGYELYF; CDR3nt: TGTGCCAGCAGCTTTGATGGGTACGAGCTGTACTTC
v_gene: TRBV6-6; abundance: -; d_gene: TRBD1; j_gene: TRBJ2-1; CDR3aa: CASSYPGPGQGNNEQFF; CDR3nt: TGTGCCAGCAGTTACCCGGGACCGGGACAGGGAAACAATGAGCAGTTCTTC
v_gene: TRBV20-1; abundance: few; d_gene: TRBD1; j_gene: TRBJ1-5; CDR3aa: CSASSFGRGNQPQHF; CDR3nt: TGCAGTGCTAGCTCTTTTGGCAGGGGGAATCAGCCCCAGCATTTT
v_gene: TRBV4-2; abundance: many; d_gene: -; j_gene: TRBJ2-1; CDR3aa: CASSQDRKYNEQLF; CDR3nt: TGTGCCAGCAGCCAAGATCGGAAATACAATGAGCAGCTCTTC
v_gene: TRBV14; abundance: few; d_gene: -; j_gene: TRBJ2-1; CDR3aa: CAGSQVSRRYNEQFF; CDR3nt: TGTGCCGGCAGCCAAGTAAGCAGGAGATACAATGAGCAGTTCTTC